The 26 T cell receptor beta chains reported below all come from one sample, sequenced in a study of T cells in Graves' hyperthyroidism and ophthalmopathy (dated by TCRdb to the late 2010s). The library was produced with multiplex PCR. The sample was run on an Illumina HiSeq 2000. Amplification of TCR beta CDR3 regions was carried out from RNA transcripts. For the first round of RT-PCR on the TCR CDR3, the HTBI primer set was used together with the Qiagen OneStep RT-PCR kit. The public reads were reprocessed in TCRdb via fastp at Q25 and MiXCR, keeping in-frame beta chains. For every CDR3 protein sequence, its rows merge into one entry that carries the most common genes and DNA. For this sample there are approximately 400,000 distinct CDR3 sequences; less than 20% appear just once. The ten largest clones add up to 7.7% of the sample. Sequencing was performed on blood. The receptor source for this set is a woman aged 18-29 years with Graves' hyperthyroidism.

Ten or more counts support this clonotype. The chain employs TRBV11-2 and TRBJ2-2, with a possible D match to TRBD2 (7 bases). CDR1 is SGHAT, CDR2 FQNNGV, per germline. The CDR3 has 15 residues. With 6 bases removed from V and 6 bases from J, the gap between germline ends came to 17 bases. This CDR3 reads CASRIQPGGAGELFF. The DNA for the CDR3 is TGTGCCAGCAGAATCCAACCGGGGGGCGCCGGGGAGCTGTTTTTT. Full variable domain (outside the CDR3, taken from reference TRBV11-2 and TRBJ2-2): EAGVAQSPRYKIIEKRQSVAFWCNPISGHATLYWYQQILGQGPKLLIQFQNNGVVDDSQLPKDRFSAERLKGVDSTLKIQPAKLEDSAVYLCASRIQPGGAGELFFGEGSRLTVL.

The rearrangement joins TRBV9 to TRBJ1-3; TRBD1 is a possible D gene (5 bases). The V gene's germline CDR1 is SGDLS and CDR2 YYNGEE. With 1 base removed from V and 4 bases from J, the gap between germline ends came to 12 bases. The CDR3 runs 15 residues. For the CDR3, the DNA is TGTGCCAGCAGCGTATACGGGGGAGAAGGAAACACCATATATTTT. Its protein product is CASSVYGGEGNTIYF.

This clonotype was picked up many times. Written as DNA, the CDR3 is TGTGCCAGCAGTGAACCGGGCTTGGAGCAGTACTTC. Encoded protein: CASSEPGLEQYF. The chain has TRBV2 and TRBJ2-7, with no clear D. CDR3 length: 12 residues. V gave up 2 bases and J gave up 7 bases, with 9 bases separating them. The V gene's germline CDR1 is SNHLY and CDR2 FYNNEI.

The V gene is TRBV12-3 or TRBV12-4, the J gene TRBJ1-2, with TRBD1 as a possible D gene (6 bases). This CDR3 has 14 amino acids. V shed 2 bases and J shed 8 bases, with 15 bases lying between them. The CDR3 region has the DNA TGTGCCAGCAGTTTAACGGGGGCTCAGGAGGGCTACACCTTC. It translates to CASSLTGAQEGYTF.

The table lists this clonotype with many counts. The V gene is TRBV27, the J gene TRBJ2-4; TRBD1 agrees at 9 bases. Trimming took 4 bases from V and 1 from J; bases not matched to a gene: 14. CDR1 is MNHEY, CDR2 SMNVEV, per germline (reference sequence). CDR3 length: 19 amino acids. The CDR3 spells CASSSHTGGLSRAKNIQYF. As DNA, the CDR3 is TGTGCCAGCAGTTCCCATACAGGGGGCCTCTCGAGGGCCAAAAACATTCAGTACTTC.

There are many counts of this clonotype. The genes are TRBV2 and TRBJ2-7, with 14 nucleotides matching TRBD2. Germline V gene data show CDR1 as SNHLY and CDR2 as FYNNEI. CDR3 length equals 17 residues. Germline trimming cut 7 bases from V and 6 bases from J; bases unmatched to any gene: 14. The CDR3 protein is CASTRTGTSGSKREQYF. The CDR3 DNA sequence: TGTGCCAGCACCCGGACCGGGACTAGCGGGAGTAAGCGCGAGCAGTACTTC. The full variable domain, with the rest looked up from reference TRBV2 and TRBJ2-7, is EPEVTQTPSHQVTQMGQEVILRCVPISNHLYFYWYRQILGQKVEFLVSFYNNEISEKSEIFDDQFSVERPDGSNFTLKIRSTKLEDSAMYFCASTRTGTSGSKREQYFGPGTRLTVT.

This clonotype has ten or more counts. This chain connects TRBV5-1 to TRBJ2-3; 9 bases line up with TRBD1. Germline V gene data show CDR1 as SGHRS and CDR2 as YFSETQ. CDR3 size: 15 residues. Losses at the gene ends were 3 bases for V and 4 bases for J; bases not matched to a gene: 6. For the CDR3, the DNA is TGCGCCAGCAGCTGGTCGGGACAGGGACCAGATACGCAGTATTTT. Translated, it gives CASSWSGQGPDTQYF.

The table lists this clonotype with many counts. V usage is TRBV3-1 and J usage is TRBJ2-3, with TRBD2 identical over 11 bases. The CDR3 is made up of 16 amino acids. The ends lost 5 bases at V and 6 bases at J; junction bases unmatched: 10. Germline-derived CDR1 and CDR2 are LGHDT and YNNKEL (reference sequence). The CDR3 loop reads CASSSFTSGSWDTQYF. In DNA form, the CDR3 reads TGTGCCAGCAGCTCTTTTACTAGCGGGAGCTGGGATACGCAGTATTTT.

On this clonotype: A much larger clone lies one base from this, so it may be a read error. This chain connects TRBV28 to TRBJ1-2; TRBD1 matches at 7 bases. Looked up from germline, CDR1 is MDHEN and CDR2 is SYDVKM. The CDR3 contains 14 residues. CDR3 sequence (DNA): TGTGTCAGCACCCTCACCCCAGGGGGGGATGGCTACACCTTC. Amino acid sequence: CVSTLTPGGDGYTF.

This clonotype was picked up many times. This chain joins TRBV5-1 and TRBJ2-7; D is undetermined. In germline, CDR1 is SGHRS, CDR2 YFSETQ. The CDR3 length is 12 residues. Trimming stripped 4 bases from V and 5 bases from J, with 10 bases between. The CDR3 sequence is CASSRDSDEQYF. CDR3 sequence (DNA): TGCGCCAGCAGCAGGGATTCAGACGAGCAGTACTTC.

This clonotype was detected a few times. V is TRBV6-5 and J is TRBJ2-2; 8 nucleotides agree with TRBD2. The CDR3 has 16 amino acids. Losses at the gene ends were 2 bases for V and 3 bases for J; bases not matched to a gene: 5. CDR1 MNHEY and CDR2 SVGAGI come from the germline V gene. CDR3 loop: CASSYGGGRYTGELFF. For the CDR3, the DNA is TGTGCCAGCAGTTACGGCGGGGGGCGATACACCGGGGAGCTGTTTTTT.

At least ten counts were recorded for this clonotype. This chain uses TRBV18 with TRBJ1-2; D remains unclear. The V gene's germline CDR1 is KGHSH and CDR2 LQKENI. Trimming cost V 3 bases and J 4 bases, with 15 bases left between them. The CDR3 is 15 amino acids. CDR3 residues: CASSPQQEEVYGYTF. The CDR3 DNA is TGTGCCAGCTCACCGCAACAAGAAGAGGTCTATGGCTACACCTTC. The full variable domain, completed using reference TRBV18 and TRBJ1-2, is NAGVMQNPRHLVRRRGQEARLRCSPMKGHSHVYWYRQLPEEGLKFMVYLQKENIIDESGMPKERFSAEFPKEGPSILRIQQVVRGDSAAYFCASSPQQEEVYGYTFGSGTRLTVV.

This clonotype was seen only a few times. This chain connects TRBV10-3 to TRBJ2-3; D is uncertain. The CDR3 spans 12 residues. Trimming took 4 bases from V and 2 from J, leaving 4 bases between them. Per the germline V gene, CDR1 is ENHRY and CDR2 is SYGVKD. CDR3 in amino acids: CAISGHTDTQYF. CDR3 DNA: TGTGCCATCAGTGGCCACACAGATACGCAGTATTTT.

The chain employs TRBV13 and TRBJ2-5; 7 bases are a match to TRBD2. The J segment lost 4 bases and the V segment lost 8 bases, leaving 10 bases of the junction unmatched. The CDR3 totals 14 residues. CDR1 is PRHDT, CDR2 FYEKMQ, per germline (reference sequence). The CDR3 loop reads CASSTRREGETQYF. CDR3 in DNA: TGTGCCAGCTCGACTCGGAGGGAGGGAGAGACCCAGTACTTC.

The J gene is TRBJ2-3, the V gene TRBV29-1; 13 bases are shared with TRBD2. This CDR3 spans 14 amino acids. V gave up 4 bases and J gave up 6 bases; unmatched junction bases: 4. Germline lookup yields CDR1 SQVTM and CDR2 ANQGSEA. This CDR3 reads CSVGLAGGVDTQYF. The CDR3 bases are TGCAGCGTTGGACTAGCGGGAGGAGTGGATACGCAGTATTTT.

This clonotype was counted only a few times. The V and J genes are TRBV5-1 and TRBJ2-1; D remains unclear. The CDR3 consists of 16 residues. Germline CDR1 SGHRS, CDR2 YFSETQ. V lost 0 bases and J 5 bases, leaving 15 bases between the germline ends. The DNA for the CDR3 is TGCGCCAGCAGCTTGGACCCGTTGACTGGAAACAATGAGCAGTTCTTC. This gives the protein CASSLDPLTGNNEQFF.

There are many counts of this clonotype. This chain links TRBV7-2 with TRBJ2-7; D tentatively fits TRBD1 or TRBD2 (5 bases each). Deletions cut 5 bases from V and 5 bases from J, with 16 bases between. This CDR3 region has 14 residues. Germline-derived CDR1 and CDR2 are SGHTA and FQGNSA. The CDR3 nucleotides read TGTGCCAGCAGCCGTGAACCGGGACGCAACGAGCAGTACTTC. It codes for CASSREPGRNEQYF. The variable domain in full, with the rest retrieved from reference TRBV7-2 and TRBJ2-7, is GAGVSQSPSNKVTEKGKDVELRCDPISGHTALYWYRQSLGQGLEFLIYFQGNSAPDKSGLPSDRFSAERTGGSVSTLTIQRTQQEDSAVYLCASSREPGRNEQYFGPGTRLTVT.

The chain combines TRBV20-1 with TRBJ2-5; 12 nucleotides line up with TRBD1. The CDR3 length is 16 residues. After removal of 0 bases from V and 5 bases from J, the junction contained 7 bases not matched to a gene. Per germline, CDR1 DFQATT and CDR2 SNEGSKA (reference sequence). CDR3 nucleotides: TGCAGTGCTAGAGATCCGGGACAGGGGGCAGGGGAGACCCAGTACTTC. It yields the protein CSARDPGQGAGETQYF.

This clonotype was found many times. This chain connects TRBV28 to TRBJ2-3; 7 nucleotides agree with TRBD2. Germline V gene data show CDR1 as MDHEN and CDR2 as SYDVKM. V was clipped by 5 bases and J by 0 bases; unmatched bases: 5. CDR3 length: 15 residues. The DNA of the CDR3 is TGTGCCAGCAGTGTAACTAGCGTAAGCACAGATACGCAGTATTTT. Its protein is CASSVTSVSTDTQYF.

V gene TRBV20-1 combines with J gene TRBJ2-2; 7 nucleotides align to TRBD2. The V gene's germline CDR1 is DFQATT and CDR2 SNEGSKA (reference sequence). CDR3 length: 14 amino acids. With 4 bases clipped from V and 0 bases from J, the junction kept 2 bases outside the gene matches. The CDR3 protein is CSAKRDSNTGELFF. CDR3 nucleotide sequence: TGCAGTGCTAAGCGGGATTCGAACACCGGGGAGCTGTTTTTT.

This clonotype was counted only a few times. V is TRBV6-7 and J is TRBJ1-1; D is possibly TRBD1 (5 bases). TRBV6-7 carries the ORF label, with uncertain function. The ends were cut back, 6 bases at V and 4 bases at J, with 24 bases in the middle. This CDR3 contains 17 residues. CDR3: CASSARDVWGWSTEAFF. The CDR3 DNA reads TGTGCCAGCAGCGCTAGGGACGTATGGGGTTGGAGCACTGAAGCTTTCTTT.

This clonotype was recorded many times. This rearrangement joins TRBV14 to TRBJ2-5, with D perhaps TRBD1 (5 bases). This CDR3 comprises 14 residues. Germline V gives CDR1 SGHDN, CDR2 FVKESK. Trimming pared 3 bases from V and 4 bases from J, leaving 12 bases between. The CDR3 is CASSQYLRAETQYF. The CDR3 nucleotides read TGTGCCAGCAGCCAGTACCTCAGGGCAGAGACCCAGTACTTC.

This clonotype was seen repeatedly, ten times or more. This chain connects TRBV7-3 to TRBJ2-2, with D possibly being TRBD1 or TRBD2 (6 bases each). With 3 bases removed from V and 6 bases from J, the gap between germline ends came to 11 bases. Germline CDR1 reads SGHTA; CDR2 reads FQGTGA. This CDR3 comprises 14 residues. CDR3 nucleotides: TGTGCCAGCAGCTTGGGAAGGGGGGCCGGGGAGCTGTTTTTT. This codes for CASSLGRGAGELFF.

This clonotype occurred a few times. The V gene is TRBV4-1, the J gene TRBJ1-4; no clear D. There are 16 residues in the CDR3. Germline V gene sequence: CDR1 MGHRA, CDR2 YSYEKL. V was clipped by 0 bases and J by 8 bases, with 16 bases between them. CDR3 nucleotides: TGCGCCAGCAGCCAAGATAGGACGCTGGTTCGAGAAAAACTGTTTTTT. Protein sequence: CASSQDRTLVREKLFF.

This clonotype was observed a few times. The chain is built from TRBV7-6 and TRBJ1-3; tentative D call: TRBD1 (5 bases). The CDR3 runs 16 residues. Germline V gives CDR1 SGHVS, CDR2 FNYEAQ. The V end lost 4 bases, the J end lost 0 bases, and 13 bases lay between the germline ends. CDR3 sequence (DNA): TGTGCCAGCAGCTCGGAACAGGTTATCTCTGGAAACACCATATATTTT. Translation: CASSSEQVISGNTIYF.

This clonotype was detected ten times or more. This chain connects TRBV7-3 to TRBJ2-1, with D maybe TRBD1 (6 bases). V lost 5 bases and J 9 bases, leaving 17 bases between the germline ends. Germline CDR1 SGHTA, CDR2 FQGTGA. This CDR3 is built from 14 residues. The CDR3 DNA is TGTGCCAGCAGCGAGAGAGGGGGTCTAGGTGAGCAGTTCTTC. As protein: CASSERGGLGEQFF.